Each of the 21 T cell receptor beta chains below was sequenced from the same sample in a study of regulatory T cells in long-lasting Graves disease. The time point denotes: newly diagnosed GD, antithyroid drugs for less than 3 months. The TCR library was made from RNA extracted from PBMCs. Library construction for TCR beta used iRepertoire HTBI primers and Arm-PCR of CDR3 regions. TCRdb re-derived calls from the multiplex PCR reads in MiXCR, one entry per CDR3 protein. The sample holds approximately 350,000 distinct CDR3 sequences; 16% are singletons and the top ten take just under 30%. These data were also filed under a second study, of T cells in Graves' hyperthyroidism and ophthalmopathy.

The starting material was peripheral blood mononuclear cells (PBMCs), obtained at new diagnosis, from a patient treated with antithyroid drugs. The receptors come from a man aged 40-49 years with Graves disease.

The chain links TRBV7-2 to TRBJ1-6; weak D call: TRBD1 (6 bases). The ends were cut back, 6 bases at V and 6 bases at J, with 12 bases in the middle. Germline V CDR1 and CDR2: SGHTA, FQGNSA. This CDR3 is 14 amino acids long. As DNA, the CDR3 is TGTGCCAGCAGGGCAGGGGATTTTAATTCACCCCTCCACTTT. Its protein is CASRAGDFNSPLHF.

The chain couples TRBV25-1 to TRBJ1-2, with D unclear. The germline V gene has CDR1 MGHDK and CDR2 SYGVNS. This CDR3 is built from 14 residues. Trimming removed 6 bases at V and 5 bases at J, with 16 bases between. This chain's CDR3 is CASSATGSGYGYTF. In DNA form, the CDR3 reads TGTGCCAGCAGCGCGACGGGGTCCGGGTATGGCTACACCTTC.

This clonotype was observed a handful of times. The gene calls are TRBV11-3 and TRBJ1-4, with D possibly TRBD1 on 5 matching bases. Trimming cost V 6 bases and J 6 bases, with 17 bases left between them. Looked up from germline, CDR1 is SGHNT and CDR2 is YENEEA. There are 15 residues in the CDR3. The CDR3 region has the DNA TGTGCCAGCAGTCCTCCGGGACGGGGGGATGAAAAACTGTTTTTT. It encodes CASSPPGRGDEKLFF.

This clonotype has just a few counts. The chain uses TRBV10-3 and TRBJ2-7; 8 bases align to TRBD2. This CDR3 spans 16 amino acids. CDR1 is ENHRY and CDR2 is SYGVKD in the germline V gene. After removal of 0 bases from V and 6 bases from J, the junction contained 10 bases not matched to a gene. In DNA form, the CDR3 reads TGTGCCATCAGTGAGTCCACTAGCGGAGGGAGAGCCGAGCAGTACTTC. As protein: CAISESTSGGRAEQYF.

This clonotype was counted a few times. V usage is TRBV7-2 and J usage is TRBJ2-1; D is tentatively TRBD1 or TRBD2 (5 bases each). The V gene lost 4 bases and the J gene lost 0 bases, with 13 bases spanning the gap. The CDR3 covers 16 residues. Germline CDR1 reads SGHTA; CDR2 reads FQGNSA. The DNA for the CDR3 is TGTGCCAGCAGCTCTAAAAAGGGGAGCTCCTACAATGAGCAGTTCTTC. It encodes CASSSKKGSSYNEQFF.

The chain combines TRBV5-1 with TRBJ1-6; D ambiguous. Trimming stripped 4 bases from V and 4 bases from J, with 12 bases between. The CDR3 totals 15 residues. Germline CDR1 reads SGHRS; CDR2 reads YFSETQ. CDR3 in amino acids: CASSQNRRYNSPLHF. As DNA, the CDR3 is TGCGCCAGCAGCCAGAATCGACGGTATAATTCACCCCTCCACTTT. Full variable domain (rest looked up from reference TRBV5-1 and TRBJ1-6): KAGVTQTPRYLIKTRGQQVTLSCSPISGHRSVSWYQQTPGQGLQFLFEYFSETQRNKGNFPGRFSGRQFSNSRSEMNVSTLELGDSALYLCASSQNRRYNSPLHFGNGTRLTVT.

This clonotype appeared many times. The chain employs TRBV28 and TRBJ2-3; D perhaps matches TRBD2 (5 bases). The CDR3 extends over 14 amino acids. Trimming removed 5 bases from V and 5 bases from J, with 14 bases in between. Per germline, CDR1 MDHEN and CDR2 SYDVKM. This CDR3 is CASSGDLREDTQYF. CDR3 DNA sequence: TGTGCCAGCAGTGGGGATTTGAGGGAAGATACGCAGTATTTT.

This clonotype was observed at least ten times. This chain uses TRBV11-2 with TRBJ2-7; a possible D gene is TRBD2 (5 bases). Trimming removed 9 bases at V and 0 bases at J, with 9 bases between. The germline V gene has CDR1 SGHAT and CDR2 FQNNGV. The CDR3 runs to 12 residues. The CDR3 spells CASTSGSYEQYF. The CDR3 DNA reads as TGTGCCAGTACCAGCGGCTCCTACGAGCAGTACTTC.

This clonotype has at least ten counts. The chain has TRBV6-1 and TRBJ2-3, with 10 bases lining up with TRBD2. The V and J ends lost 6 bases and 5 bases, in that order; junction bases with no gene match: 8. The CDR3 extends over 15 amino acids. The germline CDR1 and CDR2 sequences are MNHNS and SASEGT. CDR3 sequence reads: CASRGAGGPLDTQYF. CDR3 bases: TGTGCCAGCAGAGGAGCGGGGGGGCCGTTAGATACGCAGTATTTT.

V gene TRBV18 combines with J gene TRBJ1-3; D gene unclear. V was trimmed by 3 bases and J by 0 bases, leaving 9 bases between them. The CDR3 is 15 amino acids. Germline V CDR1 and CDR2: KGHSH, LQKENI. CDR3 in DNA: TGTGCCAGCTCACCGGAGTCGAGCTCTGGAAACACCATATATTTT. Protein sequence: CASSPESSSGNTIYF.

The chain couples TRBV20-1 to TRBJ1-1; D uncertain. The CDR3 runs to 13 residues. V was clipped by 3 bases and J by 3 bases, with 11 bases between them. Germline CDR1 is DFQATT and CDR2 is SNEGSKA (reference sequence). In DNA, the CDR3 is TGCAGTGCTAGTGGTAGCAGTTACACTGAAGCTTTCTTT. Its protein product is CSASGSSYTEAFF.

This chain joins TRBV20-1 and TRBJ2-3; D may correspond to TRBD1 or TRBD2 (5 bases each). Germline CDR1 and CDR2: DFQATT and SNEGSKA (reference sequence). This CDR3 is 14 amino acids long. Trimming left V 5 bases short and J 4 bases short, with 16 bases between. The CDR3 here is CSARRGWGADTQYF. CDR3 nucleotides: TGCAGTGCTCGCCGGGGATGGGGCGCAGATACGCAGTATTTT.

This clonotype was recorded a few times. The J gene is TRBJ2-7, the V gene TRBV27; a weak D match, TRBD2 (6 bases). The V and J ends lost 6 bases and 4 bases respectively, with 13 bases between them. Germline assignment: CDR1 MNHEY and CDR2 SMNVEV (reference sequence). This CDR3 spans 13 amino acids. CDR3 region: CASRGRTKYEQYF. CDR3 DNA sequence: TGTGCCAGCAGGGGACGGACTAAGTACGAGCAGTACTTC.

This clonotype was seen ten or more times. The CDR3 loop is CAISEPTRGQIYNEQFF. CDR3 DNA sequence: TGTGCCATCAGTGAGCCGACACGTGGGCAGATCTACAATGAGCAGTTCTTC. The chain combines TRBV10-3 with TRBJ2-1; D unclear. V was cut by 2 bases and J by 3 bases, with 17 bases left in between. Germline-derived CDR1 and CDR2 are ENHRY and SYGVKD. CDR3 length: 17 amino acids.

This clonotype occurred many times. This chain connects TRBV29-1 to TRBJ2-3; D unresolved. The V end lost 0 bases, the J end lost 4 bases, and 17 bases lay between the germline ends. Germline lookup yields CDR1 SQVTM and CDR2 ANQGSEA. The CDR3 length is 16 residues. The DNA for the CDR3 is TGCAGCGTTGAAGATAAGTGGGGATCGGTTGCAGATACGCAGTATTTT. The encoded protein is CSVEDKWGSVADTQYF.

This clonotype was counted ten times or more. This chain uses TRBV12-3 or TRBV12-4 with TRBJ2-1; 7 bases map to TRBD1. CDR3 size: 13 residues. The trim removed 7 bases at V and 6 bases at J, leaving 6 bases unmatched. The CDR3 coding sequence is TGTGCCAGCACCGAGGGGGCGCCCAATGAGCAGTTCTTC. Translated, it gives CASTEGAPNEQFF.

This clonotype was observed at least ten times. The chain carries TRBV20-1 and TRBJ2-3; D call uncertain. V was clipped by 5 bases and J by 2 bases, with 5 bases between them. The CDR3 totals 11 residues. The V gene's germline CDR1 is DFQATT and CDR2 SNEGSKA (reference sequence). The chain's CDR3 is CSAGYTDTQYF. The DNA for the CDR3 is TGCAGTGCTGGCTACACAGATACGCAGTATTTT.

This clonotype was seen ten or more times. The chain couples TRBV19 to TRBJ2-7; weak D call: TRBD1 (6 bases). The CDR3 has 15 amino acids. The germline V gene encodes CDR1 LNHDA and CDR2 SQIVND (reference sequence). The germline V and J ends were trimmed by 4 bases and 2 bases, with 15 bases remaining between them. The CDR3, as DNA: TGTGCCAGTAGTAATCGTAGAGGGGGAACCTACGAGCAGTACTTC. Protein sequence: CASSNRRGGTYEQYF.

J is TRBJ2-7 and V is TRBV5-1; D possibly matches TRBD1 or TRBD2 (5 bases each). The CDR3 contains 15 residues. Looked up from germline, CDR1 is SGHRS and CDR2 is YFSETQ. Trimming removed 4 bases from V and 4 bases from J, with 18 bases in between. The CDR3 region has the DNA TGCGCCAGCAGCCCGGGGCCGGCAGGTGTTTACGAGCAGTACTTC. This sequence encodes CASSPGPAGVYEQYF.

As DNA, the CDR3 is TGTGCCAGCAGCCGCGGACAGGACGCCACAGATACGCAGTATTTT. It is translated as CASSRGQDATDTQYF. The V and J genes are TRBV9 and TRBJ2-3; 7 bases are a match to TRBD1. Germline trimming cut 4 bases from V and 2 bases from J; bases unmatched to any gene: 7. Looked up from germline, CDR1 is SGDLS and CDR2 is YYNGEE. The CDR3 sequence is 15 residues long.

This clonotype was observed at least ten times. The V call is TRBV28, the J call TRBJ1-1; D gene uncertain. The germline V gene encodes CDR1 MDHEN and CDR2 SYDVKM. Trimming shortened V by 2 bases and J by 4 bases, and 11 bases separated the two germline ends. CDR3 length: 14 residues. CDR3: CASSLHYGGTEAFF. The CDR3 DNA is TGTGCCAGCAGTTTACACTACGGTGGCACTGAAGCTTTCTTT.